This T cell receptor beta chain appears in the sequencing data of a study of Tregs in tolerant kidney transplant recipients (dated by TCRdb to the late 2010s). About the study as a whole: Additional Treg samples were obtained from a 3-day mixed lymphocyte reaction with belatacept, in some cases followed by a roughly five-day donor restimulation, before recipient CD4+CD25+CD127- cells were sorted. Several methods of expanding Tregs specific for an allogeneic donor were compared by TCRbeta repertoire sequencing in a few healthy controls. The study applied TCRbeta sequencing to find donor-specific regulatory T cells before combined kidney and bone marrow transplantation and then followed those same cells after transplant. Antibodies distinguished recipient from donor cells when sorting primary belatacept mixed lymphocyte reaction cultures.

What the research found in general, with its limitations: Biological reproducibility was not directly addressed, though technical replication error appeared minimal. Expanding Tregs with activated donor B cells appeared to identify the most biologically relevant and donor-specific TCRbeta repertoire. Because the study included only a small number of patients, the results must be confirmed in larger populations and under other immunosuppression protocols.

Genomic DNA was extracted from sorted cells with the QIAGEN DNeasy Blood and Tissue Kit for TCRbeta CDR3 sequencing. High-throughput TCRbeta CDR3 sequencing, which included PCR amplification with bias correction and internal controls, was done commercially through immunoSEQ. On the study's bioinformatics: Unique productive TCRbeta sequences were defined by CDR3 nucleotide sequence when primers matched and otherwise by CDR3 amino acid sequence together with Vbeta and Jbeta genes. Sequences were defined as donor-reactive when expanded at least 5-fold in CFSE-low cells versus unstimulated cells and present at a frequency of at least 0.01% in CFSE-low cells. Repertoire divergence was quantified by Jensen-Shannon divergence using the top 100 TCRbeta sequences ranked by frequency. When a sample had multiple sequencing runs, each run was corrected for sorting error separately and the runs were then pooled. TCRdb carries this immuneACCESS record with in-frame sequences only. Its versions omit some clonotypes, under half of them owing to an unresolved V gene in the studies checked, with the rest unexplained. The D gene and trimming were derived from the DNA, and the V and J assignments and clone size from that table. The sample profile shows fewer than 45,000 clones; 95% of them were found once. The ten largest make up 0.3% to 0.45% of the sample.

Healthy control blood came either as purchased buffy coats or from healthy volunteers. Healthy control blood was separated into PBMCs by Ficoll density gradient and cryopreserved, and patient PBMCs were collected both before and after transplant. As to this clone: Its antigen remains unidentified. Base qualities are not recorded, but no much larger clone differs from it by a single base.

V loses 0 bases of germline sequence and J loses 2 bases, and the interval between the two ends is 9 bases. From the cysteine through the phenylalanine, the CDR3 covers 14 amino acids. This entry keeps only the CDR3 DNA: 42 bases, framed from base 1. CDR1 is given as SGDLS and CDR2 as YYNGEE, both from the germline V gene. The material sequenced was Tregs from blood cultured with allogeneic cells. In this chain, TRBV9 is recombined with TRBJ2-7; the D gene lacks a confident call. This receptor was identified in a human donor in good health. The CDR3 in this case is CASSVATGPYEQYF. The nucleotides are TGTGCCAGCAGCGTAGCTACCGGACCCTACGAGCAGTACTTC.